Only one count was recorded for the clone carrying this T cell receptor beta chain. This entry belongs to a study of blood T cell repertoires in COVID-19. Study-wide background: Samples of COVID-19 (acute and convalescent) were obtained from the United States, Italy and Spain. In each case, the material was cDNA or gDNA derived from T cells, B-cell-depleted T cells, or PBMCs.

Produced via immunoSEQ multiplex PCR; TCRdb's table is partial and in-frame only. The sample shows fewer than 300,000 clones, approximately 90% of them seen only once. Germline loops: CDR1 LGHDT, CDR2 YNNKEL (reference sequence). Trimming removed 1 base from V and 8 bases from J, with 17 bases in between. The CDR3 totals 15 residues. Patients from Seattle were sampled longitudinally, starting during active infection. Sequencing was carried out using peripheral blood. This chain links TRBV3-1 (or the pseudogene TRBV3-2) with TRBJ1-2; possible D gene TRBD1, 5 bases. The TCR comes from a woman aged 45-65 years with COVID-19, enrolled during active disease. The CDR3 sequence: CASSQAPWTKDGYTF. CDR3 nucleotides: TGTGCCAGCAGCCAAGCCCCCTGGACAAAAGACGGCTACACCTTC.